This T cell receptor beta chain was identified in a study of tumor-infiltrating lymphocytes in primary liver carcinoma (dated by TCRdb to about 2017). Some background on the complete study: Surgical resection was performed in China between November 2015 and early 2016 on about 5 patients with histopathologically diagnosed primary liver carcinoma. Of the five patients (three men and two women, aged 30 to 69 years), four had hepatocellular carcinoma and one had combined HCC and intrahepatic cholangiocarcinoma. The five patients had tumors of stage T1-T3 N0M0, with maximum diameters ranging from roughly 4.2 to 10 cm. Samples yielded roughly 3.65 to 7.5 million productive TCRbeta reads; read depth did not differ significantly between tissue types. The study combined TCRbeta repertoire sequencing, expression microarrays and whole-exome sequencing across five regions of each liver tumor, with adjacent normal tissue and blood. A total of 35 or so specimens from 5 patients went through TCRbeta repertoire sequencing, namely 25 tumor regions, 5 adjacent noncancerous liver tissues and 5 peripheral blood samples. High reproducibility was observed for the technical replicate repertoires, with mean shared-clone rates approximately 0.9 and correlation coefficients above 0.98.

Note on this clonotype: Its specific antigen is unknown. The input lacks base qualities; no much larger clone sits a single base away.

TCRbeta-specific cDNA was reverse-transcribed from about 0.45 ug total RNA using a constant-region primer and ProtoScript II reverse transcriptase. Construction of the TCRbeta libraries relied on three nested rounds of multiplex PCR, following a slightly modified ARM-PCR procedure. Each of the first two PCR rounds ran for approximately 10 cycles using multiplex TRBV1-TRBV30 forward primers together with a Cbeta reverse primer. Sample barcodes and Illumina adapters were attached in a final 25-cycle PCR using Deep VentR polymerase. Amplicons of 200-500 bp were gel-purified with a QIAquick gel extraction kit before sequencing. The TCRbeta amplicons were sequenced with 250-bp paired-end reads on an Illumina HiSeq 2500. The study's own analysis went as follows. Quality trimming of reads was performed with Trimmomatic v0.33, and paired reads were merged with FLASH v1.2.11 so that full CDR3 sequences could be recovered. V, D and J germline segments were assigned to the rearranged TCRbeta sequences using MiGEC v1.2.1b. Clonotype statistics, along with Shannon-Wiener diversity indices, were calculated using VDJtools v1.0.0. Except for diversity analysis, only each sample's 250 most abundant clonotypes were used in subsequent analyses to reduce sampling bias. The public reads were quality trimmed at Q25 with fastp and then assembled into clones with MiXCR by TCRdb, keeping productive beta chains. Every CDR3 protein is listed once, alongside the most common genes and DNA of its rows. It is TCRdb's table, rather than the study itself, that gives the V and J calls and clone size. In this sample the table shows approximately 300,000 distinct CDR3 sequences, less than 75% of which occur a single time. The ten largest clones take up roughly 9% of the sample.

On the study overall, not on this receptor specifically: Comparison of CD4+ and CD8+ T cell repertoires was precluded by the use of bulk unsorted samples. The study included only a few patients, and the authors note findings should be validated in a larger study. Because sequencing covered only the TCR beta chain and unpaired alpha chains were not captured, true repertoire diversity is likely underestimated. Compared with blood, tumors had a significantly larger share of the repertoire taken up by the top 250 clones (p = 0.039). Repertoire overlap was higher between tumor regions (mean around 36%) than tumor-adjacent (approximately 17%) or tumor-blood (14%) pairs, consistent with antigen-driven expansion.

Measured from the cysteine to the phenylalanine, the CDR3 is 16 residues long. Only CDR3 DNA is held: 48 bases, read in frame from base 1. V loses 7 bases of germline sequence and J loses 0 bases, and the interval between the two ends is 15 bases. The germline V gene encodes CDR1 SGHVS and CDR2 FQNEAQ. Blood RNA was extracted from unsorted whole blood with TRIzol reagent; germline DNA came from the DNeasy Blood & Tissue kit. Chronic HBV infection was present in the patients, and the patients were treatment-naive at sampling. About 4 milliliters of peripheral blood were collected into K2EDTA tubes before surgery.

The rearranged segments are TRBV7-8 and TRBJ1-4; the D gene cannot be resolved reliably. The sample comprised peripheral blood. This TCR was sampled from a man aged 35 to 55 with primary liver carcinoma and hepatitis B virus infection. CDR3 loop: CASTLMGSATNEKLFF. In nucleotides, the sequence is TGTGCCAGCACCTTGATGGGCTCTGCAACTAATGAAAAACTGTTTTTT.